This is a list of T cell receptor beta chains from one sample in a study of blood T cell repertoires in COVID-19. TCRdb's copy holds only in-frame clones and misses some; the assay was immunoSEQ multiplex PCR. The repertoire holds about 230,000 clones, with 84% as singletons. Sample: PBMCs or T cells enriched from blood (not recorded which). The receptors here all came from a man aged 55 to 70 who had recovered from COVID-19. Each CDR3 is given with its conserved first and last residue. A D gene is named only where the DNA matches it firmly. Some rows mark clone size as missing; the rest say once, few, many or name a class of expanded clone.

j_call clone_size v_call d_call cdr3_aa cdr3_nt
TRBJ1-1 NA TRBV3-1/TRBV3-2 TRBD1 CASSYKTGVVTEAFF TGTGCCAGCAGCTACAAAACAGGGGTGGTCACTGAAGCTTTCTTT
TRBJ2-7 NA TRBV5-1 TRBD1 CASSLPGTGGAGQYF TGCGCCAGCAGCTTGCCCGGGACAGGGGGAGCCGGGCAGTACTTC
TRBJ1-3 NA TRBV7-2 NA CASSPPWGGRSGNTIYF TGTGCCAGCAGCCCCCCGTGGGGGGGCCGGTCTGGAAACACCATATATTTT
TRBJ2-3 NA TRBV7-2 TRBD2 CASSLALSGGADTQYF TGTGCCAGCAGCTTAGCGCTCAGCGGGGGGGCAGATACGCAGTATTTT
TRBJ2-5 NA TRBV28 TRBD1 CASSLPTGGAQTQYF TGTGCCAGCAGTTTACCGACAGGGGGCGCGCAGACCCAGTACTTC
TRBJ1-6 NA TRBV2 TRBD1 CASSLTGGNSPLHF TGTGCCAGCAGTTTAACAGGGGGAAACTCACCCCTCCACTTT
TRBJ2-7 NA TRBV5-6 TRBD1 CASSFGTGDDEQYF TGTGCCAGCAGCTTCGGGACAGGGGATGACGAGCAGTACTTC
TRBJ2-7 NA TRBV7-8 TRBD2 CASSPLAGDPYEQYF TGTGCCAGCAGCCCCCTCGCGGGGGACCCCTACGAGCAGTACTTC
TRBJ1-1 NA TRBV5-1 TRBD1 CASSSGQGSIYTEAFF TGCGCCAGCAGCTCCGGACAGGGGTCTATATACACTGAAGCTTTCTTT
TRBJ1-6 NA TRBV6-5 TRBD1 CASSTQGIYNSPLHF TGTGCCAGCAGCACACAGGGGATATATAATTCACCCCTCCACTTT
TRBJ1-5 few TRBV2 NA CASSESSVNQPQHF TGTGCCAGCAGTGAAAGTTCAGTGAATCAGCCCCAGCATTTT
TRBJ1-1 NA TRBV2 TRBD1 CASIPGGMNTEAFF TGTGCCAGCATCCCAGGGGGCATGAACACTGAAGCTTTCTTT
TRBJ1-6 NA TRBV5-6 NA CASSLETVPPLHF TGTGCCAGCAGCTTGGAAACGGTTCCACCCCTCCACTTT
TRBJ2-5 NA TRBV3-1/TRBV3-2 NA CASSEGLGMAETQYF TGTGCCAGCAGCGAGGGCCTGGGCATGGCCGAGACCCAGTACTTC
TRBJ2-7 NA TRBV7-2 TRBD2 CASTRLAGASYEQYF TGTGCCAGCACACGGCTAGCGGGGGCCTCCTACGAGCAGTACTTC
TRBJ2-7 once TRBV18 NA CASSPSGEAYEQYF TGTGCCAGCTCACCGAGCGGTGAAGCATACGAGCAGTACTTC
TRBJ1-1 NA TRBV5-1 NA CASSLTGSGNTEAFF TGCGCCAGCAGCTTAACGGGGAGTGGGAACACTGAAGCTTTCTTT
TRBJ2-7 NA TRBV4-2 NA CASSQDPRASYEQYF TGTGCCAGCAGCCAAGATCCCAGGGCCTCCTACGAGCAGTACTTC
TRBJ1-3 NA TRBV11-3 NA CASSPRTSNSGNTIYF TGTGCCAGCAGCCCGCGGACTTCGAACTCTGGAAACACCATATATTTT
TRBJ1-4 NA TRBV5-5 NA CASSRGRETREKLFF TGTGCCAGCAGTCGCGGACGGGAAACGAGGGAAAAACTGTTTTTT
TRBJ2-7 NA TRBV5-4 TRBD1 CASSLGQGVYEQYF TGTGCCAGCAGCTTGGGACAGGGAGTTTACGAGCAGTACTTC
TRBJ1-1 NA TRBV3-1/TRBV3-2 NA CASSQQGSNTEAFF TGTGCCAGCAGCCAACAGGGTTCGAACACTGAAGCTTTCTTT
TRBJ2-7 NA TRBV18 TRBD1 CASSHGQGAREQYF TGTGCCAGCTCACATGGACAGGGGGCGCGGGAGCAGTACTTC
TRBJ1-4 NA TRBV30 NA CAWSGTENEKLFF TGTGCCTGGAGTGGGACAGAAAATGAAAAACTGTTTTTT
TRBJ2-3 NA TRBV29-1 TRBD1 CSVAGQGQTDTQYF TGCAGCGTGGCAGGACAGGGTCAAACAGATACGCAGTATTTT
TRBJ1-2 NA TRBV6-5 NA CASSYSSQGYYGYTF TGTGCCAGCAGTTACTCGTCGCAGGGATACTATGGCTACACCTTC